The T cell receptor beta chain under discussion was sequenced for a study of blood T cells in healthy people across ages. Sample-barcoded 5' priming and a J-beta primer mix drove a second PCR of 7 to 11 cycles. Using its own MiXCR run on the 5' RACE reads, TCRdb lists one record per CDR3 protein. The sample includes approximately 730,000 distinct CDR3 sequences, 53% of them seen just once. The CDR3 totals 15 residues. V gave up 2 bases and J gave up 2 bases; unmatched junction bases: 6. Germline V gene data show CDR1 as KGHSH and CDR2 as LQKENI. V and J are TRBV18 and TRBJ2-7; 7 bases line up with TRBD1. Specimen: blood. The TCR was taken from a man older than 75 in good health. The CDR3 reads CASSPVRGQAYEQYF. The CDR3 coding sequence is TGTGCCAGCTCACCAGTAAGGGGGCAAGCCTACGAGCAGTACTTC. Filled out from reference TRBV18 and TRBJ2-7, the complete variable domain reads NAGVMQNPRHLVRRRGQEARLRCSPMKGHSHVYWYRQLPEEGLKFMVYLQKENIIDESGMPKERFSAEFPKEGPSILRIQQVVRGDSAAYFCASSPVRGQAYEQYFGPGTRLTVT.